The next 12 T cell receptor beta chains were all read from a single sample in a study of PD-L1 blockade in urothelial cancer (dated by TCRdb to about 2017). The library was produced with the immunoSEQ multiplex PCR assay. TCRdb's version of the immuneACCESS table is confined to in-frame rearrangements and falls short of the full clone set. An unresolved V gene accounts for under half of the shortfall where checked; the remainder is of unknown origin. The sample has roughly 120,000 clones on record, more than 85% of them singletons. Under 2% of the sample lies in the top ten. Interpreted using the paper, the time point label stands for: peripheral blood 6 weeks after treatment start. This specimen consisted of PBMCs, obtained around atezolizumab (anti-PD-L1) treatment. These receptors were obtained from a man aged 55 to 70 with urothelial cancer.

This sequence joins TRBV9 and TRBJ2-1; TRBD2 matches 11 bases. The CDR3 totals 14 residues. With V trimmed by 3 bases and J by 8 bases, 4 bases remained unmatched. Germline V CDR1 and CDR2: SGDLS, YYNGEE. CDR3 DNA: TGTGCCAGCAGCGACACACTAGCGGGGGATGAGCAGTTCTTC. It specifies CASSDTLAGDEQFF. The whole variable domain, filled in from reference TRBV9 and TRBJ2-1, reads DSGVTQTPKHLITATGQRVTLRCSPRSGDLSVYWYQQSLDQGLQFLIQYYNGEERAKGNILERFSAQQFPDLHSELNLSSLELGDSALYFCASSDTLAGDEQFFGPGTRLTVL.

The chain is built from TRBV9 and TRBJ2-7; TRBD1 agrees at 8 bases. Trimming took 4 bases from V and 2 from J; bases not matched to a gene: 5. CDR1 and CDR2 from the germline V gene are SGDLS and YYNGEE. The CDR3 contains 14 residues. The CDR3 nucleotides read TGTGCCAGCAGCTACGGGACAGGCGCCTACGAGCAGTACTTC. Residues: CASSYGTGAYEQYF.

This rearrangement joins TRBV7-8 to TRBJ2-2, with D unclear. V was cut by 1 base and J by 8 bases, with 11 bases left in between. The germline CDR1 and CDR2 sequences are SGHVS and FQNEAQ. The CDR3 loop spans 14 amino acids. Here the CDR3 reads CASSLVSSPGELFF. In nucleotides, the CDR3 is TGTGCCAGCAGCTTAGTGTCTTCCCCGGGGGAGCTGTTTTTT.

Notes on this clone: Different DNA sequences within this sample yield the same CDR3. This chain connects TRBV4-2 to TRBJ2-7, with D possibly TRBD2 on 6 matching bases. This CDR3 is 13 amino acids long. V was clipped by 1 base and J by 2 bases, with 6 bases between them. Germline V gene lookup returns CDR1 LGHNA and CDR2 YNFKEQ. The CDR3 is CASSQGLAYEQYF. The CDR3 DNA is TGTGCCAGCAGCCAAGGACTAGCCTACGAGCAGTACTTC.

V gene TRBV18 combines with J gene TRBJ2-6; the D gene is possibly TRBD2 (6 bases). V was shortened by 1 base and J by 2 bases, with 12 bases between the two germline ends. Germline V gene lookup returns CDR1 KGHSH and CDR2 LQKENI. The length of the CDR3 is 17 residues. The CDR3 loop reads CASSPREEATGANVLTF. CDR3 in DNA: TGTGCCAGCTCACCACGGGAGGAAGCAACTGGGGCCAACGTCCTGACTTTC.

The V and J genes are TRBV5-1 and TRBJ1-4; D is uncertain. Trimming removed 0 bases at V and 0 bases at J, with 6 bases between. The length of the CDR3 is 15 residues. Germline V lookup: CDR1 SGHRS, CDR2 YFSETQ. The CDR3 DNA is TGCGCCAGCAGCTTGGGTTCCTCAACTAATGAAAAACTGTTTTTT. Protein: CASSLGSSTNEKLFF.

V and J are TRBV29-1 and TRBJ1-2, with TRBD1 as a possible D gene (6 bases). Trimming pared 6 bases from V and 2 bases from J, leaving 10 bases between. This CDR3 comprises 12 residues. Germline V gene sequence: CDR1 SQVTM, CDR2 ANQGSEA. This CDR3 is CSVQGTNYGYTF. CDR3 bases: TGCAGCGTCCAGGGGACCAACTATGGCTACACCTTC.

V and J are TRBV6-6 and TRBJ2-2; a weak D match, TRBD1 (5 bases). V lost 6 bases to trimming and J lost 4 bases, with 6 bases between them. The CDR3 has 12 amino acids. CDR1 MNHNY and CDR2 SVGAGI come from the germline V gene (reference sequence). The CDR3 is CASRGPTGELFF. In nucleotides, the CDR3 is TGTGCCAGCAGGGGGCCCACCGGGGAGCTGTTTTTT.

There are a few counts of this clone. The V gene is TRBV5-8, the J gene TRBJ2-5, with 11 bases aligning to TRBD2. V was pared by 4 bases and J by 5 bases, with 4 bases of the junction left unmatched. CDR1 SGHTS and CDR2 YDEGEE come from the germline V gene. CDR3 length: 14 residues. CDR3 sequence reads: CASSRGTSGETQYF. CDR3 coding DNA: TGTGCCAGCAGCCGCGGGACTAGCGGTGAGACCCAGTACTTC.

The chain uses TRBV11-3 and TRBJ2-7; D unclear. This CDR3 region has 12 residues. Germline V gene sequence: CDR1 SGHNT, CDR2 YENEEA. Deletions cut 2 bases from V and 5 bases from J, with 7 bases between. The CDR3 region has the DNA TGTGCCAGCAGCTTACTCAGTAACGAGCAGTACTTC. It yields the protein CASSLLSNEQYF.

This clone has a single count. The chain carries TRBV5-5 and TRBJ2-5; D might be TRBD1 (5 bases). Trimming left V 0 bases short and J 2 bases short, with 8 bases between. The germline gives CDR1 SGHKS, CDR2 YYEKEE (reference sequence). The CDR3 has 14 residues. The CDR3 region has the DNA TGTGCCAGCAGCTTGGGACAGACACAAGAGACCCAGTACTTC. Amino acids: CASSLGQTQETQYF.

The DNA for the CDR3 is TGTGCCAGCAGCGTGGTTGGACTAGTTACGGAGACCCAGTACTTC. It is translated as CASSVVGLVTETQYF. The gene calls are TRBV9 and TRBJ2-5, with 7 bases matching TRBD2. Trimming removed 2 bases from V and 5 bases from J; junction bases left unmatched: 9. The CDR3 runs 15 residues. Germline V gives CDR1 SGDLS, CDR2 YYNGEE.